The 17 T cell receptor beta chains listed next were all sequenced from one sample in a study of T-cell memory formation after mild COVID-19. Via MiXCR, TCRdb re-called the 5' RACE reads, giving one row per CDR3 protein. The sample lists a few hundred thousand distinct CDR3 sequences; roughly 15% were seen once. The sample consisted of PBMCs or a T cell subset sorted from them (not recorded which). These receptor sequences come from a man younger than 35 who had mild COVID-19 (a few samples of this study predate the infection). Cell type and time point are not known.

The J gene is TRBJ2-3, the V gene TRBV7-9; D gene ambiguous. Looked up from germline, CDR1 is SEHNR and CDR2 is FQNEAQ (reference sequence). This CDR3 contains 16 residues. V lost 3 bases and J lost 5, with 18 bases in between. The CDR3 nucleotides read TGTGCCAGCAGCTTGGGTGCCAGCCCTTTTCGAGATACGCAGTATTTT. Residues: CASSLGASPFRDTQYF.

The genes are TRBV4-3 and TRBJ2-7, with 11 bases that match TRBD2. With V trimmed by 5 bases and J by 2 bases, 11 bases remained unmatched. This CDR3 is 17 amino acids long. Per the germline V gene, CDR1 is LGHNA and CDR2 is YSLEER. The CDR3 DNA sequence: TGCGCCAGCAGCTTCCATTCTCTAGCGGGGGGAACCTACGAGCAGTACTTC. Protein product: CASSFHSLAGGTYEQYF.

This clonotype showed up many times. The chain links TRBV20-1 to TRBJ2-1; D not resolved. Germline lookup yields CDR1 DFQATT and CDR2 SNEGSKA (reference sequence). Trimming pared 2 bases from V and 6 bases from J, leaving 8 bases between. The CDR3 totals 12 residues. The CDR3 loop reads CSARTYFNEQFF. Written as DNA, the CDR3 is TGCAGTGCTAGAACATATTTCAATGAGCAGTTCTTC.

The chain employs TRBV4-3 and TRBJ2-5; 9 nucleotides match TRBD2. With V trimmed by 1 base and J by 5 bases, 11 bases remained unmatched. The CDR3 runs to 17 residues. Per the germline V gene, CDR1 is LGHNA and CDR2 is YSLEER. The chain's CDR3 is CASSQVFAGGAGETQYF. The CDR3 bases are TGCGCCAGCAGCCAAGTGTTCGCGGGGGGGGCCGGGGAGACCCAGTACTTC.

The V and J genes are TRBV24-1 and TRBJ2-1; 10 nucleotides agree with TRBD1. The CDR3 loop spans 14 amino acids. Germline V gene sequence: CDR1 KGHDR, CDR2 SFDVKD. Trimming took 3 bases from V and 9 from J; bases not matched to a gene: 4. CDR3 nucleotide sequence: TGTGCCACCAGTGATCCCGGGACAGGGGTTGAGCAGTTCTTC. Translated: CATSDPGTGVEQFF.

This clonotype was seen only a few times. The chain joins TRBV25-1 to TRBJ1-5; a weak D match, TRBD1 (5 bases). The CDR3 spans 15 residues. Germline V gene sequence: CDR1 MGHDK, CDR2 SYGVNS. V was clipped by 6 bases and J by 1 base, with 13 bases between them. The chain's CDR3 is CASSERGRSNQPQHF. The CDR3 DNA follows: TGTGCCAGCAGCGAACGGGGACGGAGCAATCAGCCCCAGCATTTT.

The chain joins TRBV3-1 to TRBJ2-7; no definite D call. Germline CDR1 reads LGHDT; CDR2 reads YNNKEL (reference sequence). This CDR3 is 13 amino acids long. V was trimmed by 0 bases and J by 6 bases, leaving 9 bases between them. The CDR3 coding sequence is TGTGCCAGCAGCCAAGATGGCGTTCTCGAGCAGTACTTC. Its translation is CASSQDGVLEQYF.

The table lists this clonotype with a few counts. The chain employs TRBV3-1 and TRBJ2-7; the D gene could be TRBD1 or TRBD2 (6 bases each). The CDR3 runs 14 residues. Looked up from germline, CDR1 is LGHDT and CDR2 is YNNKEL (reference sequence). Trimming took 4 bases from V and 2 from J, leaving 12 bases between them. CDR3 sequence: CASSPPGGPYEQYF. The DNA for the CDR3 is TGTGCCAGCAGCCCCCCCGGGGGCCCCTACGAGCAGTACTTC.

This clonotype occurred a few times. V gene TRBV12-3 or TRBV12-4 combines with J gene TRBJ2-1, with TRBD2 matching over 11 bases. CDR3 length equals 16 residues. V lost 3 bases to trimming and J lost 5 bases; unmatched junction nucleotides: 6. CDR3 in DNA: TGTGCCAGCAGTTTTTCTAGCGGGGGGACCCACAATGAGCAGTTCTTC. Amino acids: CASSFSSGGTHNEQFF.

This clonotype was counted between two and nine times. The CDR3: CASSSAGRETEAFF. In nucleotides, the CDR3 is TGCGCCAGCAGCTCGGCAGGGCGAGAGACTGAAGCTTTCTTT. The chain links TRBV5-1 to TRBJ1-1, with D perhaps matching TRBD1 (5 bases). The V and J ends lost 3 bases and 5 bases respectively, with 14 bases between them. This CDR3 contains 14 residues. CDR1 SGHRS and CDR2 YFSETQ come from the germline V gene.

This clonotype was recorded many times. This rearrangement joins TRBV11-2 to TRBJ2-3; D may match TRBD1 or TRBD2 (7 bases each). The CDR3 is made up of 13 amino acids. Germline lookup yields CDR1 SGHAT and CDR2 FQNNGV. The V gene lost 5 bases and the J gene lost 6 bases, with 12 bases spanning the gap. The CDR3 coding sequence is TGTGCCAGCAGCCAGGGGGAGGGGGATACGCAGTATTTT. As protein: CASSQGEGDTQYF. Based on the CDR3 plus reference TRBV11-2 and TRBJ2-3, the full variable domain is EAGVAQSPRYKIIEKRQSVAFWCNPISGHATLYWYQQILGQGPKLLIQFQNNGVVDDSQLPKDRFSAERLKGVDSTLKIQPAKLEDSAVYLCASSQGEGDTQYFGPGTRLTVL.

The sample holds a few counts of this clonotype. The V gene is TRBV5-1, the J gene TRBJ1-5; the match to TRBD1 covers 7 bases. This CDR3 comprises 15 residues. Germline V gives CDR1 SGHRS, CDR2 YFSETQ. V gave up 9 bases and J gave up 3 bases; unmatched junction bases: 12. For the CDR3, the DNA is TGCGCCACCATCTTCCTGGGGACAGACAATCAGCCCCAGCATTTT. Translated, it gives CATIFLGTDNQPQHF.

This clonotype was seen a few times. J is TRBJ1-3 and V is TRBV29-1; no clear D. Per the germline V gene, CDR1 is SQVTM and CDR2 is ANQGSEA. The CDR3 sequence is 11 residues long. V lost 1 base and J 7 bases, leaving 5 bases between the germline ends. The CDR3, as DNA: TGCAGCGTTGAAGGACGGAACACCATATATTTT. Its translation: CSVEGRNTIYF.

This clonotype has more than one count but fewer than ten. The CDR3 region has the DNA TGCAGCGTGGACAGGGATCGAGGAAACACCATATATTTT. Protein product: CSVDRDRGNTIYF. J is TRBJ1-3 and V is TRBV29-1; 8 nucleotides align to TRBD1. CDR1 is SQVTM and CDR2 is ANQGSEA in the germline V gene. The length of the CDR3 is 13 residues. The J segment lost 4 bases and the V segment lost 6 bases, leaving 5 bases of the junction unmatched.

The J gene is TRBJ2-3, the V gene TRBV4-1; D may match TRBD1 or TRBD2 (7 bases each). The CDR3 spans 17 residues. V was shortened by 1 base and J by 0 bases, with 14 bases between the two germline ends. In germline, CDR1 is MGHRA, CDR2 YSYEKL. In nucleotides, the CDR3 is TGCGCCAGCAGCCAAGCCCGACAGGGAGGGAGCACAGATACGCAGTATTTT. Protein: CASSQARQGGSTDTQYF.

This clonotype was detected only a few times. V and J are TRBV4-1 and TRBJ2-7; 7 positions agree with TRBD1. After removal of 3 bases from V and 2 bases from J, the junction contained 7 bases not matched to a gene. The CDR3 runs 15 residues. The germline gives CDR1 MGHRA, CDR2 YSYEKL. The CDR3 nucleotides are TGCGCCAGCAGCCAGCTCGCGACAGGGACCTACGAGCAGTACGTC. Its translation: CASSQLATGTYEQYV.

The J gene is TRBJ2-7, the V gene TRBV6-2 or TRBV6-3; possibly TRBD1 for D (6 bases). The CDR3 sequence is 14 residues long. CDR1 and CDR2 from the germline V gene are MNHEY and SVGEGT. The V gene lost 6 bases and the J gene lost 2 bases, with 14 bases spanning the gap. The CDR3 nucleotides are TGTGCCAGCAGAGAACCGGGACACCCCTACGAGCAGTACGTC. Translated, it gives CASREPGHPYEQYV.